Listed below are T cell receptor beta chains from one sample, sequenced in a study of Graves' ophthalmopathy and Graves' hyperthyroidism. TCRdb fed the multiplex PCR reads into MiXCR, producing one record per CDR3 protein. The sample shows 400,000 to 450,000 distinct CDR3 sequences, 20% to 25% of them seen only once. Material: peripheral blood. Receptors originate from a woman between 18 and 30 years old with stable Graves' hyperthyroidism. Both conserved end residues are part of each CDR3. A D gene is named only where the DNA matches it firmly. Clone size appears in some rows only: once, few, many, or a class for an expanded clone.

j_call: TRBJ2-7; clone_size: .; d_call: .; v_call: TRBV5-1; cdr3_aa: CASSFYGGYEQYF; cdr3_nt: TGCGCCAGCAGCTTTTACGGCGGCTACGAGCAGTACTTC
j_call: TRBJ1-2; clone_size: many; d_call: .; v_call: TRBV12-3/TRBV12-4; cdr3_aa: CASSFGRGGGYTF; cdr3_nt: TGTGCCAGCAGTTTCGGTAGGGGAGGAGGCTACACCTTC
j_call: TRBJ2-7; clone_size: .; d_call: .; v_call: TRBV18; cdr3_aa: CASSPPEDYEQYF; cdr3_nt: TGTGCCAGCTCACCACCCGAAGACTACGAGCAGTACTTC
j_call: TRBJ2-7; clone_size: many; d_call: TRBD2; v_call: TRBV2; cdr3_aa: CASIFTSVTYEQYF; cdr3_nt: TGTGCCAGCATTTTTACTAGCGTAACCTACGAGCAGTACTTC
j_call: TRBJ1-1; clone_size: .; d_call: TRBD1; v_call: TRBV6-2/TRBV6-3; cdr3_aa: CASSFSDRGQGDEAFF; cdr3_nt: TGTGCCAGCAGTTTCTCGGACAGGGGGCAAGGGGATGAAGCTTTCTTT
j_call: TRBJ1-5; clone_size: once; d_call: .; v_call: TRBV6-2/TRBV6-3; cdr3_aa: CASSYLLVRGSGNQPQHF; cdr3_nt: TGTGCCAGCAGTTACTTATTGGTTCGGGGTTCGGGCAATCAGCCCCAGCATTTT
j_call: TRBJ1-5; clone_size: .; d_call: .; v_call: TRBV15; cdr3_aa: CATSRDLRQPQHF; cdr3_nt: TGTGCCACCAGCAGAGATCTGAGGCAGCCCCAGCATTTT
j_call: TRBJ2-7; clone_size: .; d_call: .; v_call: TRBV6-1; cdr3_aa: CASSDRSRFHEQYF; cdr3_nt: TGTGCCAGCAGTGATCGGTCCCGCTTCCACGAGCAGTACTTC
j_call: TRBJ2-7; clone_size: many; d_call: .; v_call: TRBV6-5; cdr3_aa: CASSYSGPEEQYF; cdr3_nt: TGTGCCAGCAGTTACTCGGGACCGGAAGAGCAGTACTTC
j_call: TRBJ2-7; clone_size: many; d_call: TRBD1; v_call: TRBV20-1; cdr3_aa: CSAPPRPTGWDEQYF; cdr3_nt: TGCAGTGCTCCTCCTCGCCCGACAGGGTGGGACGAGCAGTACTTC
j_call: TRBJ2-7; clone_size: .; d_call: .; v_call: TRBV4-2; cdr3_aa: CASSQEVRAYEQYF; cdr3_nt: TGTGCCAGCAGCCAAGAAGTCAGAGCCTACGAGCAGTACTTC
j_call: TRBJ2-5; clone_size: many; d_call: TRBD2; v_call: TRBV11-2; cdr3_aa: CASSLDRIGLAGEETQYF; cdr3_nt: TGTGCCAGCAGCTTAGATCGCATCGGACTAGCGGGAGAGGAGACCCAGTACTTC
j_call: TRBJ2-2; clone_size: few; d_call: .; v_call: TRBV7-9; cdr3_aa: CASSPPGPGGELFF; cdr3_nt: TGTGCCAGCAGCCCACCGGGCCCAGGCGGGGAGCTGTTTTTT
j_call: TRBJ1-1; clone_size: .; d_call: TRBD1; v_call: TRBV30; cdr3_aa: CAWSVGQGGTEAFF; cdr3_nt: TGTGCCTGGAGTGTGGGACAGGGGGGCACTGAAGCTTTCTTT
j_call: TRBJ2-7; clone_size: many; d_call: TRBD2; v_call: TRBV6-2/TRBV6-3; cdr3_aa: CASTYERERFEQYF; cdr3_nt: TGTGCCAGCACCTACGAGCGGGAGAGATTCGAGCAGTACTTC
j_call: TRBJ1-1; clone_size: many; d_call: .; v_call: TRBV10-3; cdr3_aa: CAISEGRSTTEAFF; cdr3_nt: TGTGCCATCAGTGAGGGAAGATCGACCACTGAAGCTTTCTTT
j_call: TRBJ2-5; clone_size: many; d_call: .; v_call: TRBV7-2; cdr3_aa: CASSSLTGLYQETQYF; cdr3_nt: TGTGCCAGCAGCTCATTGACAGGCCTGTACCAAGAGACCCAGTACTTC
j_call: TRBJ1-1; clone_size: .; d_call: TRBD1; v_call: TRBV12-3/TRBV12-4; cdr3_aa: CASSPGTGGRTEAFF; cdr3_nt: TGTGCCAGCAGTCCAGGGACAGGGGGCCGCACTGAAGCTTTCTTT
j_call: TRBJ2-2; clone_size: many; d_call: .; v_call: TRBV6-1; cdr3_aa: CASSENYLGELFF; cdr3_nt: TGTGCCAGCAGTGAAAATTACCTCGGGGAGCTGTTTTTT
j_call: TRBJ1-1; clone_size: .; d_call: .; v_call: TRBV12-3/TRBV12-4; cdr3_aa: CASSPSSEAFF; cdr3_nt: TGTGCCAGCAGCCCGTCTTCTGAAGCTTTCTTT
j_call: TRBJ2-7; clone_size: once; d_call: TRBD1; v_call: TRBV6-5; cdr3_aa: CASSDSGTDYEQYF; cdr3_nt: TGTGCCAGCAGTGACTCCGGGACAGACTACGAGCAGTACTTC
j_call: TRBJ1-1; clone_size: many; d_call: TRBD1; v_call: TRBV5-1; cdr3_aa: CASSLVRTGKDTEAFF; cdr3_nt: TGCGCCAGCAGCTTGGTCCGGACAGGGAAGGACACTGAAGCTTTCTTT
j_call: TRBJ1-1; clone_size: few; d_call: .; v_call: TRBV6-2/TRBV6-3; cdr3_aa: CASSSRQWRSEAFF; cdr3_nt: TGTGCCAGCAGTTCCCGACAGTGGCGGTCTGAAGCTTTCTTT